The present entry profiles one T cell receptor beta chain with its context. Method: immunoSEQ multiplex PCR; TCRdb's copy keeps in-frame clones and lacks some. This repertoire shows 300,000 to 450,000 clones, more than 75% found once; its top ten account for around 1.2%. This record comes from a study of blood T cell repertoires in COVID-19. The CDR3 consists of 16 residues. Germline CDR1 is SGHDT and CDR2 is YYEEEE. Losses at the gene ends were 5 bases for V and 4 bases for J; bases not matched to a gene: 14. The sequenced sample was PBMCs or T cells enriched from blood (not recorded which). The receptor was derived from a woman between 18 and 30 years old who had recovered from COVID-19. The chain uses TRBV5-6 and TRBJ1-2; 7 bases line up with TRBD1. CDR3 DNA: TGTGCCAGCAGTGCTAGCGAGTCGGGGACAGCCTATGGCTACACCTTC. Translated, it gives CASSASESGTAYGYTF. Filled out from reference TRBV5-6 and TRBJ1-2, the complete variable domain reads DAGVTQSPTHLIKTRGQQVTLRCSPKSGHDTVSWYQQALGQGPQFIFQYYEEEERQRGNFPDRFSGHQFPNYSSELNVNALLLGDSALYLCASSASESGTAYGYTFGSGTRLTVV.